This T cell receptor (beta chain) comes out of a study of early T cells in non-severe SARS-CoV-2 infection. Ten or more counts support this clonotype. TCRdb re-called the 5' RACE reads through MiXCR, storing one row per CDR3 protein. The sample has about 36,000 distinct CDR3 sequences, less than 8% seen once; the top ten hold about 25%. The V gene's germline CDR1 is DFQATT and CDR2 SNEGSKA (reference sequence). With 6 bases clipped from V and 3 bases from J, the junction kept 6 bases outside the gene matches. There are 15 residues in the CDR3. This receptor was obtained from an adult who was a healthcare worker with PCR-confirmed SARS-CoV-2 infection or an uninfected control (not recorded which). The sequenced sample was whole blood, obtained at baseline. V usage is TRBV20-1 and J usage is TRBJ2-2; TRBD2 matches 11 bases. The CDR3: CSAPTGLADTGELFF. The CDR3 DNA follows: TGCAGTGCCCCCACGGGACTAGCGGACACCGGGGAGCTGTTTTTT.